This T cell receptor (beta chain) was sequenced for a study of cytomegalovirus exposure and HLA in healthy donors. Regarding this clone: As yet, its antigen is unknown.

PCR primers comprised 60 Vbeta and 13 Jbeta primers. The method was immunoSEQ multiplex PCR; TCRdb's version includes in-frame clones alone and lacks a portion of them. The sample includes around 97,000 clones, roughly 76% of them seen just once. Study-wide points: Only CMV serostatus was available as immune exposure information. Being productive about 90% or about 30% of the time was typical of most TCR beta V segments in an earlier analysis.

This CDR3 region has 13 residues. V lost 4 bases to trimming and J lost 11 bases; unmatched junction nucleotides: 8. Looked up from germline, CDR1 is MGHRA and CDR2 is YSYEKL. The chain has TRBV4-1 and TRBJ2-3, with TRBD1 identical over 8 bases. This clonotype was sampled from a man aged 35 to 55 in good health and CMV-seronegative. Material: PBMCs. Here the CDR3 DNA reads TGCGCCAGCAGCCCTAGAACCGGGACAGGGCAGTATTTT. Translation: CASSPRTGTGQYF.